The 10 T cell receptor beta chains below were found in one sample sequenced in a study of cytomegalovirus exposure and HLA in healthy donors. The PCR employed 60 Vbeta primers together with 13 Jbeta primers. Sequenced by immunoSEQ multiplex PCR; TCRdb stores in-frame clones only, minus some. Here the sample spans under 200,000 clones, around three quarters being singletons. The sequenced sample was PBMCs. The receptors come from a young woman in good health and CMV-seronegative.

This CDR3 is CASTPTQGQPIYGYTF. The CDR3 coding sequence is TGTGCCAGTACTCCTACCCAGGGACAGCCAATCTATGGCTACACCTTC. This chain connects TRBV19 to TRBJ1-2, with 7 bases identical to TRBD1. Losses at the gene ends were 7 bases for V and 4 bases for J; bases not matched to a gene: 15. Germline V gene sequence: CDR1 LNHDA, CDR2 SQIVND (reference sequence). This CDR3 contains 16 residues.

In DNA form, the CDR3 reads TGTGCCAGCAGTTTTGAGTATTCCACCTACGAGCAGTACTTC. The encoded protein is CASSFEYSTYEQYF. The gene calls are TRBV27 and TRBJ2-7; no clear D. CDR3 length: 14 residues. The V end lost 3 bases, the J end lost 2 bases, and 11 bases lay between the germline ends. Germline V lookup: CDR1 MNHEY, CDR2 SMNVEV (reference sequence).

CDR3 sequence: CASSSPGLAGVEQYF. Written as DNA, the CDR3 is TGTGCCAGCAGTTCGCCGGGACTAGCGGGAGTCGAGCAGTACTTC. This chain joins TRBV27 and TRBJ2-7; 14 positions agree with TRBD2. The CDR3 is 15 amino acids. Per the germline V gene, CDR1 is MNHEY and CDR2 is SMNVEV (reference sequence). The junction had 5 bases not matched to a gene; V was cut back by 4 bases and J by 6 bases.

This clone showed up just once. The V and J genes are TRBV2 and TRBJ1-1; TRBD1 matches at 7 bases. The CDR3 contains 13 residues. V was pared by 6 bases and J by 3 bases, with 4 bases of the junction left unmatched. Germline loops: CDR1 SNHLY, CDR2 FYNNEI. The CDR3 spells CASRGTGDTEAFF. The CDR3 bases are TGTGCCAGCAGAGGTACAGGGGACACTGAAGCTTTCTTT.

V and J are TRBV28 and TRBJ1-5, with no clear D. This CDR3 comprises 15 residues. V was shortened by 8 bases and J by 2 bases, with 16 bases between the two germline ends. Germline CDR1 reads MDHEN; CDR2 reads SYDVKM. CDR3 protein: CASGRDVPGNQPQHF. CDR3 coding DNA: TGTGCCAGCGGCCGGGATGTCCCGGGCAATCAGCCCCAGCATTTT.

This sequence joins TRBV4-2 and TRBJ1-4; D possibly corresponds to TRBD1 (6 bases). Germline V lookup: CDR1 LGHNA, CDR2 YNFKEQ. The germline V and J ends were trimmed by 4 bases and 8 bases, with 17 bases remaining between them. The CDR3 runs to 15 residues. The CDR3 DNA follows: TGTGCCAGCAGCCTAGGGGGGGCCGGAGGGGAAAAACTGTTTTTT. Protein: CASSLGGAGGEKLFF.

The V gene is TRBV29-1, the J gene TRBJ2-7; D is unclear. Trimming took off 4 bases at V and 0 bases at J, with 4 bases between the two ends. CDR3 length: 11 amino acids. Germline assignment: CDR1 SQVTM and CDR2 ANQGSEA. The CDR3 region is CSVVYSYEQYF. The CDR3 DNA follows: TGCAGCGTTGTCTACTCCTACGAGCAGTACTTC.

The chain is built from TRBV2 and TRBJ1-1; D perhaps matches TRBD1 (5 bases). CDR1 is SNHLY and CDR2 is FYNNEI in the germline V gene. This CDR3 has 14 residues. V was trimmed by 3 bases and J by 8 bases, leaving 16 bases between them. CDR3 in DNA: TGTGCCAGCAGTGACCCCAGGGTGGAAAAGGAAGCTTTCTTT. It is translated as CASSDPRVEKEAFF.

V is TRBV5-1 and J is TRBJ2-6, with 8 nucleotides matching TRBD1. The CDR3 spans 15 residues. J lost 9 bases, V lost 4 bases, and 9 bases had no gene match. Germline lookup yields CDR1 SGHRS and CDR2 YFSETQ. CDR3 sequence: CASSGEGQGGNVLTF. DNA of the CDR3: TGCGCCAGCAGCGGGGAAGGACAGGGCGGCAACGTCCTGACTTTC.

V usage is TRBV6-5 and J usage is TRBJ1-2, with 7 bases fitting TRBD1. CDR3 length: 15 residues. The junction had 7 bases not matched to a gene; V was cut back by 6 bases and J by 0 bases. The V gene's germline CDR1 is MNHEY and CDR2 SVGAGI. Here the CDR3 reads CASSLTGHPNYGYTF. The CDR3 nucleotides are TGTGCCAGCAGCTTGACAGGGCACCCTAACTATGGCTACACCTTC.